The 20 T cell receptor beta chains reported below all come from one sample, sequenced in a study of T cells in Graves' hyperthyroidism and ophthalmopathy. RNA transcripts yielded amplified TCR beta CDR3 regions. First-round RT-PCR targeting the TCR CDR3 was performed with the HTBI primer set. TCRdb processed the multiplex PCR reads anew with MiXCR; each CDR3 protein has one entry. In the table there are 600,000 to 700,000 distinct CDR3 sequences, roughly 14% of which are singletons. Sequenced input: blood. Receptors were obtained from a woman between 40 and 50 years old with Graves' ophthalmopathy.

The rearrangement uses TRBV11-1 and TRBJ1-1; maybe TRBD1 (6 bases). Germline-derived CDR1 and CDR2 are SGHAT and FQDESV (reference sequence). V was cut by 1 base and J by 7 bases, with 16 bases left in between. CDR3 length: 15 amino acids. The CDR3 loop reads CASSLEFRQGFEAFF. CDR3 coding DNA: TGTGCCAGCAGCTTAGAATTCCGGCAGGGGTTTGAAGCTTTCTTT.

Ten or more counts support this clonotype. The CDR3 protein is CASRRTSGGTNTGELFF. CDR3 nucleotides: TGTGCCAGCAGAAGGACTAGCGGAGGTACGAACACCGGGGAGCTGTTTTTT. This chain joins TRBV12-3 or TRBV12-4 and TRBJ2-2, with TRBD2 matching 10 bases. The CDR3 contains 17 residues. The trim removed 6 bases at V and 0 bases at J, leaving 7 bases unmatched.

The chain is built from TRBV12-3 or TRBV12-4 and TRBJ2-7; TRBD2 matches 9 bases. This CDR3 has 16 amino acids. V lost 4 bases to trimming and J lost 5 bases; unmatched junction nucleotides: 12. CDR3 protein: CASSYAGGHKSHEQYF. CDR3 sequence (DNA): TGTGCCAGCAGTTATGCGGGAGGGCATAAGTCCCACGAGCAGTACTTC.

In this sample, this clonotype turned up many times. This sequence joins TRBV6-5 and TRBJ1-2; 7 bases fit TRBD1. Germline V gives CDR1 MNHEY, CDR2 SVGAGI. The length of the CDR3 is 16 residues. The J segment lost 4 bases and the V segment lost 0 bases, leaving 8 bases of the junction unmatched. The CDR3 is CASSYSNRGGGYGYTF. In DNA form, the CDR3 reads TGTGCCAGCAGTTACTCCAACCGAGGGGGCGGCTATGGCTACACCTTC.

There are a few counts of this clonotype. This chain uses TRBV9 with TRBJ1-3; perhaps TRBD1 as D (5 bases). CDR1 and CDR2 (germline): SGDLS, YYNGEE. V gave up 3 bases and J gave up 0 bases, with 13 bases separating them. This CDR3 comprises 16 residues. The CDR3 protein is CASSAHYTGSGNTIYF. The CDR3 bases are TGTGCCAGCAGCGCCCATTATACAGGCTCTGGAAACACCATATATTTT.

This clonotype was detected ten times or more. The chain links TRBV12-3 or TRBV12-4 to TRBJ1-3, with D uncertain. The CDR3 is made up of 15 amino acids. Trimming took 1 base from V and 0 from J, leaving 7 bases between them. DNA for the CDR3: TGTGCCAGCAGTTTAGAGCTTGGCTCTGGAAACACCATATATTTT. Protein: CASSLELGSGNTIYF.

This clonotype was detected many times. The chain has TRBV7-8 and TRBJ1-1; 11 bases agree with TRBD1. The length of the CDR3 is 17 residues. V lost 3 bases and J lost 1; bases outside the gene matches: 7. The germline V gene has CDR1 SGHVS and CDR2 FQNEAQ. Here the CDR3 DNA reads TGTGCCAGCAGCTTCGGCCCGGACAGGGGGCCGAACACTGAAGCTTTCTTT. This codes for CASSFGPDRGPNTEAFF.

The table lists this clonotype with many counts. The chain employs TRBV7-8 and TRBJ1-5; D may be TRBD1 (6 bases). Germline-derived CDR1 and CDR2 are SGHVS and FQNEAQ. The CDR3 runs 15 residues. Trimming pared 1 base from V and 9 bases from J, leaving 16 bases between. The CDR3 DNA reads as TGTGCCAGCAGCTTAGACGGGGGCCCCCTAGGGCCCCAGCATTTT. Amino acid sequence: CASSLDGGPLGPQHF.

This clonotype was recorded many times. The CDR3: CASTGPVNFGTYGGTIYF. Here the CDR3 DNA reads TGTGCCAGCACCGGACCTGTGAATTTCGGGACATACGGCGGAACCATATATTTT. J is TRBJ1-3 and V is TRBV28; a possible D gene is TRBD1 (6 bases). This CDR3 comprises 18 residues. Germline V gene data show CDR1 as MDHEN and CDR2 as SYDVKM. Trimming stripped 7 bases from V and 10 bases from J, with 32 bases between.

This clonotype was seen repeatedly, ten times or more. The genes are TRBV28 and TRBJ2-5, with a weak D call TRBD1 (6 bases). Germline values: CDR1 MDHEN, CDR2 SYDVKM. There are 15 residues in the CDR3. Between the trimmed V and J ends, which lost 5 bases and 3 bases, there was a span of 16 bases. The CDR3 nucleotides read TGTGCCAGCAGTCCAACAGGGTTTATCGAAGAGACCCAGTACTTC. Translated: CASSPTGFIEETQYF.

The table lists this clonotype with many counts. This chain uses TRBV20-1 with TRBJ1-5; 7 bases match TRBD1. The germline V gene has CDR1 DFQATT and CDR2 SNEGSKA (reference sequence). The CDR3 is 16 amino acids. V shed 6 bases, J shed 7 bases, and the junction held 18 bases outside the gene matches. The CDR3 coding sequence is TGCAGTGCCTTAGGGACGGACAGGACCCAAGGCCAGCCCCAGCATTTT. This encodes CSALGTDRTQGQPQHF.

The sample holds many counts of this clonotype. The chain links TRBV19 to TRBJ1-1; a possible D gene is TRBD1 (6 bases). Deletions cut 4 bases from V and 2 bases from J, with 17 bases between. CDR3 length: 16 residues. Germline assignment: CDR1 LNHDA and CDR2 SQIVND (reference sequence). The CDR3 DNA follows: TGTGCCAGTAGTACCCCTGGTCACAGGGTAAACACTGAAGCTTTCTTT. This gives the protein CASSTPGHRVNTEAFF. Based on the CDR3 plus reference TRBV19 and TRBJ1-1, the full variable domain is DGGITQSPKYLFRKEGQNVTLSCEQNLNHDAMYWYRQDPGQGLRLIYYSQIVNDFQKGDIAEGYSVSREKKESFPLTVTSAQKNPTAFYLCASSTPGHRVNTEAFFGQGTRLTVV.

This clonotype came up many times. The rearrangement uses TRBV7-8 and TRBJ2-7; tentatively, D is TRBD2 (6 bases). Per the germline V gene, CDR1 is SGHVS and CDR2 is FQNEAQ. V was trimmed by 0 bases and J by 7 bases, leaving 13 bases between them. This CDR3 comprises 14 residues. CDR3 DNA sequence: TGTGCCAGCAGCTTAGCGGGGGGATCTGTGGAGCAGTACTTC. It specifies CASSLAGGSVEQYF.

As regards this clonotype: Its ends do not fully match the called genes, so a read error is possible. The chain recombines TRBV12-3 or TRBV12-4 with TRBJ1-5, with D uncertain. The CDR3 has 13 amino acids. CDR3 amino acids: CASGPGPYQPQHF. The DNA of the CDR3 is TGTGCCAGCGGCCCTGGACCCTATCAGCCCCAGCACTTT.

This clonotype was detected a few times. DNA for the CDR3: TGCAGCGTTGCGGCGGGAGGGCGGACCGGGGAGCTGTTTTTT. Translation gives CSVAAGGRTGELFF. J is TRBJ2-2 and V is TRBV29-1, with TRBD2 matching 9 bases. Germline CDR1 is SQVTM and CDR2 is ANQGSEA. The CDR3 spans 14 residues. J was trimmed by 5 bases and V by 4 bases; bases with no gene match: 5.

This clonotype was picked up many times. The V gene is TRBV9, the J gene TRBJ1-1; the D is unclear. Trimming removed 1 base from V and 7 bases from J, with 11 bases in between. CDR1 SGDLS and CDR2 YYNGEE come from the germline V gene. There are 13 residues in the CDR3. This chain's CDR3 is CASSVSSYGEAFF. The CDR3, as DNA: TGTGCCAGCAGCGTATCCAGTTATGGTGAAGCTTTCTTT.

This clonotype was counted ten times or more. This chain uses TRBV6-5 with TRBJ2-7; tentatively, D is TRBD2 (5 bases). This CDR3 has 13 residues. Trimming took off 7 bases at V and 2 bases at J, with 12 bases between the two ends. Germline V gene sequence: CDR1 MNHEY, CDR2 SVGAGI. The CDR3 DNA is TGTGCCAGCAAGAGGGAAACAGCCTACGAGCAGTACTTC. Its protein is CASKRETAYEQYF.

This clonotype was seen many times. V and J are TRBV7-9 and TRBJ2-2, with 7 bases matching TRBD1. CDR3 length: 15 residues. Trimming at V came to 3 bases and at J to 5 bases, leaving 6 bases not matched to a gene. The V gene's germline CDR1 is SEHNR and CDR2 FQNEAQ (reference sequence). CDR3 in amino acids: CASSFTGVGTGELFF. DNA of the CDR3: TGTGCCAGCAGCTTTACAGGGGTCGGTACCGGGGAGCTGTTTTTT.

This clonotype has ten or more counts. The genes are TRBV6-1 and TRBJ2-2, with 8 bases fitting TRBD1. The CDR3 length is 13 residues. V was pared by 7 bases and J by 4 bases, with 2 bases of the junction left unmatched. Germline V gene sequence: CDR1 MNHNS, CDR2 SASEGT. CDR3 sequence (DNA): TGTGCCAGCATCACAGGGGGCACCGGGGAGCTGTTTTTT. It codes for CASITGGTGELFF.

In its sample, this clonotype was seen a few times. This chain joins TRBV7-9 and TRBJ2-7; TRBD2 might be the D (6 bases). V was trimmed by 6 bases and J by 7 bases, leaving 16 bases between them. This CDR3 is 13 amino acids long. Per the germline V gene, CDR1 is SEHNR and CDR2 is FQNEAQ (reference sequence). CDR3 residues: CASSSGLPWEQYF. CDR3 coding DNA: TGTGCCAGCAGTTCGGGACTCCCCTGGGAGCAGTACTTC.